These 2 T cell receptor beta chains were sequenced from one sample in a study of blood T cell repertoires in COVID-19. Sequencing used immunoSEQ multiplex PCR; TCRdb keeps in-frame clones, though not all of them. The sample records approximately 170,000 clones, roughly 80% being singletons. The sequenced sample was peripheral blood. The source is a woman aged 80 or over with acute or convalescent COVID-19.

This clone came up many times. The genes are TRBV7-9 and TRBJ2-3, with D perhaps TRBD2 (7 bases). The germline V and J ends were trimmed by 3 bases and 1 base, with 14 bases remaining between them. Germline V gene sequence: CDR1 SEHNR, CDR2 FQNEAQ (reference sequence). The CDR3 length is 16 residues. CDR3 DNA: TGTGCCAGCAGCTTGAGCGGGGAGGGGGGCACAGATACGCAGTATTTT. Translation gives CASSLSGEGGTDTQYF.

This chain links TRBV6-2 or TRBV6-3 with TRBJ1-1, with D perhaps TRBD1 (5 bases). CDR1 MNHEY and CDR2 SVGEGT come from the germline V gene. Between the trimmed V and J ends, which lost 1 base and 7 bases, there was a span of 7 bases. The CDR3 loop spans 12 amino acids. CDR3 bases: TGTGCCAGCAGTTACTTGGGGCGTGAAGCTTTCTTT. Protein: CASSYLGREAFF.